This is a list of T cell receptor beta chains from one sample in a study of blood T cell repertoires in COVID-19. Only in-frame clones appear in the TCRdb table, and some are missing; sequencing was by immunoSEQ multiplex PCR. Of around 260,000 clones detected, about four fifths appear once; the ten largest clones hold 9.4%. The sequencing sample was made of peripheral blood. Receptors were obtained from a woman aged 45-65 years who had recovered from COVID-19. Both conserved end residues are part of each CDR3. The order of the fields is clone size, J gene, V gene, D gene, CDR3 protein, CDR3 DNA. A D gene is named only where the DNA matches it firmly. Some rows have no size entry. The others give once, few or many, or a class for an expanded clone.

>NA|TRBJ2-6|TRBV10-3|NA
CAITGQLSSGANVLTF
TGTGCCATCACAGGACAGCTCAGCTCTGGGGCCAACGTCCTGACTTTC
>NA|TRBJ2-3|TRBV24-1|NA
CATSDSVPRRENTQYF
TGTGCCACCAGTGATTCGGTCCCCCGGAGGGAGAATACGCAGTATTTT
>once|TRBJ2-3|TRBV5-1|NA
CASSLASLKDTQYF
TGCGCCAGCAGCTTGGCGAGTCTCAAGGATACGCAGTATTTT
>NA|TRBJ2-7|TRBV4-1|TRBD1
CASSLGGQADEQYF
TGCGCCAGCAGCCTAGGGGGACAGGCGGACGAGCAGTACTTC
>NA|TRBJ2-7|TRBV10-1|NA
CASSPTGMESEQYF
TGCGCCAGCAGCCCGACAGGTATGGAGAGCGAGCAGTACTTC
>NA|TRBJ2-3|TRBV28|NA
CASSGLGTDTQYF
TGTGCCAGCAGCGGACTTGGCACAGATACGCAGTATTTT
>NA|TRBJ2-1|TRBV19|TRBD1
CASSTGQGVFNEQFF
TGTGCCAGTAGTACGGGACAGGGGGTTTTCAATGAGCAGTTCTTC
>NA|TRBJ2-1|TRBV6-2/TRBV6-3|TRBD2
CASSWTSGAYNEQFF
TGTGCCAGCAGCTGGACTAGCGGGGCCTACAATGAGCAGTTCTTC
>NA|TRBJ1-4|TRBV5-1|TRBD1
CASSPGTGGGEKLFF
TGCGCCAGCAGCCCCGGGACAGGGGGAGGAGAAAAACTGTTTTTT
>NA|TRBJ2-7|TRBV11-2|NA
CASSLSGPEQYF
TGTGCCAGCAGCTTATCCGGTCCCGAGCAGTACTTC
>NA|TRBJ2-1|TRBV20-1|TRBD2
CSASPSGRGNEQFF
TGCAGTGCTAGTCCTAGCGGGAGGGGGAATGAGCAGTTCTTC
>few|TRBJ1-2|TRBV30|TRBD1
CATTGGAGGYTF
TGTGCCACGACAGGGGGCGCGGGTGGCTACACCTTC
>NA|TRBJ2-5|TRBV5-1|TRBD2
CASSLSGLASETQYF
TGCGCCAGCAGCCTCTCGGGACTAGCGTCGGAGACCCAGTACTTC
>NA|TRBJ1-6|TRBV2|TRBD1
CASSLQGADSPLHF
TGTGCCAGCAGTCTTCAGGGGGCGGATTCACCCCTCCACTTT
>NA|TRBJ2-7|TRBV5-1|TRBD1
CASSSGQSDEQYF
TGCGCCAGCAGCTCGGGACAGAGCGACGAGCAGTACTTC
>NA|TRBJ1-2|TRBV11-1|TRBD1
CASSSSTGSFGYTF
TGTGCCAGCAGCTCTTCGACAGGGTCGTTTGGCTACACCTTC
>NA|TRBJ2-7|TRBV3-1/TRBV3-2|NA
CASSHGVGPTRF
TGTGCCAGCAGCCACGGGGTAGGGCCTACGAGGTTC
>few|TRBJ2-7|TRBV5-1|TRBD2
CASSLQGLAGPIGEQYF
TGCGCCAGCAGCCTACAGGGACTAGCGGGGCCCATTGGGGAGCAGTACTTC
>NA|TRBJ2-1|TRBV24-1|NA
CATSDGLAMEFF
TGTGCCACCAGTGATGGGCTAGCTATGGAGTTCTTC
>once|TRBJ2-7|TRBV2|NA
CASRSYREGEQYF
TGTGCCAGCAGGTCATACAGGGAAGGGGAGCAGTACTTC
>NA|TRBJ2-1|TRBV7-8|TRBD2
CASSPNLAGSSSYNEQFF
TGTGCCAGCAGCCCTAACTTAGCGGGATCGAGCTCCTACAATGAGCAGTTCTTC
>NA|TRBJ1-2|TRBV4-1|NA
CASSQGGTALYGYTF
TGCGCCAGCAGCCAAGGGGGCACAGCCTTATATGGCTACACCTTC
>NA|TRBJ2-5|TRBV29-1|NA
CSERQLETQYF
TGCAGCGAACGACAGTTGGAGACCCAGTACTTC
>NA|TRBJ2-5|TRBV7-9|NA
CASSQPGHRETQYF
TGTGCCAGCAGCCAACCGGGACACCGAGAGACCCAGTACTTC
>NA|TRBJ1-2|TRBV4-3|NA
CASSKYVDNYGYTF
TGCGCCAGCAGCAAGTATGTAGATAACTATGGCTACACCTTC
>NA|TRBJ2-5|TRBV6-1|NA
CASSERLVRVQETQYF
TGTGCCAGCAGTGAAAGACTAGTTAGGGTCCAAGAGACCCAGTACTTC
>NA|TRBJ2-7|TRBV5-4|TRBD1
CASSFRDRGSEQYF
TGTGCCAGCAGCTTCCGGGACAGGGGATCCGAGCAGTACTTC